Each of the 20 T cell receptor beta chains below was sequenced from the same sample in a study of CD8 T cells in Susac syndrome (dated 2019 in TCRdb). Receptor libraries were prepared by the immunoSEQ multiplex PCR assay. RNA was extracted using the RNeasy kit, and roughly 0.45 to 1 microgram was reverse transcribed with random hexamers. TCRdb reanalyzed the raw reads on its own, using fastp at Q25 for trimming and MiXCR for clone calling, and kept in-frame beta chains. Duplicate CDR3 protein sequences are folded into a single record with the most common DNA and genes. The sample records about 180,000 distinct CDR3 sequences, approximately 96% of which are singletons. More than 0.09% of the sample rests with the top ten. The sample comprised CD4+ T cells from PBMCs. Source of these receptors: a human donor with multiple sclerosis.

This clonotype was detected once. V usage is TRBV5-4 and J usage is TRBJ2-5, with 8 bases matching TRBD2. The CDR3 loop spans 14 amino acids. CDR1 SGHNT and CDR2 YYREEE come from the germline V gene (reference sequence). V lost 1 base and J lost 3; bases outside the gene matches: 2. CDR3 DNA: TGTGCCAGCAGCTTGCGTAGCGGGAAAGAGACCCAGTACTTC. Its protein is CASSLRSGKETQYF.

The V and J genes are TRBV27 and TRBJ2-7, with D tentatively TRBD2 (7 bases). This CDR3 is 14 amino acids long. V lost 2 bases and J 6 bases, leaving 14 bases between the germline ends. Germline assignment: CDR1 MNHEY and CDR2 SMNVEV (reference sequence). The CDR3 sequence is CASSLAGAWGEQYF. As DNA, the CDR3 is TGTGCCAGCAGTTTAGCGGGGGCTTGGGGCGAGCAGTACTTC.

The chain recombines TRBV25-1 with TRBJ2-5; D is uncertain. This CDR3 region has 15 residues. V lost 6 bases to trimming and J lost 0 bases, with 14 bases between them. Germline-derived CDR1 and CDR2 are MGHDK and SYGVNS. Here the CDR3 reads CASSSRTVYQETQYF. Written as DNA, the CDR3 is TGTGCCAGCAGCTCCAGGACGGTGTACCAAGAGACCCAGTACTTC.

V is TRBV14 and J is TRBJ2-5, with a tentative D call TRBD2 (6 bases). Germline-derived CDR1 and CDR2 are SGHDN and FVKESK. The CDR3 covers 18 residues. Trimming removed 0 bases at V and 5 bases at J, with 22 bases between. CDR3 sequence (DNA): TGTGCCAGCAGCCAAGAGAGGAGGGCCCTCCTTGACCGTGAGACCCAGTACTTC. Translation: CASSQERRALLDRETQYF. The full variable domain, its missing parts supplied by reference TRBV14 and TRBJ2-5, is EAGVTQFPSHSVIEKGQTVTLRCDPISGHDNLYWYRRVMGKEIKFLLHFVKESKQDESGMPNNRFLAERTGGTYSTLKVQPAELEDSGVYFCASSQERRALLDRETQYFGPGTRLLVL.

V is TRBV12-3 or TRBV12-4 and J is TRBJ2-3; no firm D call. This CDR3 comprises 14 residues. V dropped 1 base and J dropped 5 bases, with 10 bases sitting between them. The CDR3 DNA reads as TGTGCCAGCAGTTTAGGGCTCCTGGGAGATACGCAGTATTTT. Its translation is CASSLGLLGDTQYF.

V gene TRBV13 combines with J gene TRBJ1-1; D not certain. Germline CDR1 reads PRHDT; CDR2 reads FYEKMQ (reference sequence). This CDR3 is 11 amino acids long. The V and J ends lost 3 bases and 7 bases respectively, with 6 bases between them. CDR3 sequence reads: CASSFDIEAFF. In DNA form, the CDR3 reads TGTGCCAGCAGCTTTGATATTGAAGCTTTCTTT.

This chain connects TRBV15 to TRBJ2-3; 8 bases map to TRBD1. CDR1 and CDR2 from the germline V gene are LNHNV and YYDKDF (reference sequence). Trimming cost V 0 bases and J 2 bases; bases outside gene matches: 1. The CDR3 length is 15 residues. CDR3 amino acids: CATSRDQGATDTQYF. CDR3 in DNA: TGTGCCACCAGCAGAGATCAGGGGGCCACAGATACGCAGTATTTT. The full variable domain, rest sourced from reference TRBV15 and TRBJ2-3, is DAMVIQNPRYQVTQFGKPVTLSCSQTLNHNVMYWYQQKSSQAPKLLFHYYDKDFNNEADTPDNFQSRRPNTSFCFLDIRSPGLGDTAMYLCATSRDQGATDTQYFGPGTRLTVL.

This chain uses TRBV2 with TRBJ1-6; D might be TRBD1 (5 bases). V shed 5 bases and J shed 6 bases, with 20 bases lying between them. This CDR3 is built from 17 residues. CDR1 SNHLY and CDR2 FYNNEI come from the germline V gene. CDR3 DNA: TGTGCCAGCAGTCCAGGGAGTGGGCTCTTGGGTAATTCACCCCTCCACTTT. Its protein is CASSPGSGLLGNSPLHF.

The gene calls are TRBV20-1 and TRBJ1-5, with 7 bases lining up with TRBD1. The germline gives CDR1 DFQATT, CDR2 SNEGSKA (reference sequence). The junction had 10 bases not matched to a gene; V was cut back by 6 bases and J by 5 bases. This CDR3 region has 14 residues. CDR3 nucleotide sequence: TGCAGTGCCACCAACAGGGGTCGAGATCAGCCCCAGCATTTT. This codes for CSATNRGRDQPQHF.

This clonotype has only one observation. V gene TRBV30 combines with J gene TRBJ1-6, with 8 bases aligning to TRBD1. J lost 7 bases, V lost 1 base, and 6 bases had no gene match. Germline loops: CDR1 GTSNPN, CDR2 SVGIG (reference sequence). The CDR3 covers 15 residues. The CDR3: CAWSAGQGLNSPLHF. The CDR3, as DNA: TGTGCCTGGAGTGCCGGACAGGGTCTGAATTCACCCCTCCACTTT.

The V call is TRBV7-3, the J call TRBJ2-7, with no clear D. The CDR3 is 19 residues long. Trimming shortened V by 0 bases and J by 2 bases, and 23 bases separated the two germline ends. Germline CDR1 SGHTA, CDR2 FQGTGA. DNA for the CDR3: TGTGCCAGCAGCTTAACCCCACCCGCCAGTGCCTACCAACCCTACGAGCAGTACTTC. This encodes CASSLTPPASAYQPYEQYF.

The chain combines TRBV23-1 with TRBJ2-5; TRBD1 matches 10 bases. TRBV23-1 qualifies as an ORF whose function is uncertain. V gave up 2 bases and J gave up 3 bases; unmatched junction bases: 6. The length of the CDR3 is 16 residues. DNA for the CDR3: TGCGCCAGCAGTCAACCCGGGACAGGGGAAGAAGAGACCCAGTACTTC. Residues: CASSQPGTGEEETQYF.

This clonotype was counted a single time. This rearrangement joins TRBV20-1 to TRBJ1-5, with 7 bases matching TRBD1. In germline, CDR1 is DFQATT, CDR2 SNEGSKA (reference sequence). The CDR3 loop spans 14 amino acids. The ends lost 6 bases at V and 2 bases at J; junction bases unmatched: 7. In nucleotides, the CDR3 is TGCAGTGCCCGGGAGGGGGCGGGCAATCAGCCCCAGCATTTT. Its translation is CSAREGAGNQPQHF.

The V and J genes are TRBV6-5 and TRBJ2-7, with D possibly matching TRBD2 (5 bases). The CDR3 is 15 amino acids. Between the trimmed V and J ends, which lost 3 bases and 2 bases, there was a span of 14 bases. The germline V gene has CDR1 MNHEY and CDR2 SVGAGI. The CDR3 reads CASSYLPSGTYEQYF. DNA of the CDR3: TGTGCCAGCAGTTATCTGCCCAGCGGAACCTACGAGCAGTACTTC.

CDR3 sequence (DNA): TGTGCCTGGACCTTAACAGGGGGGGATCAGCCCCAGCATTTT. This translates into CAWTLTGGDQPQHF. The rearrangement uses TRBV30 and TRBJ1-5, with 8 bases matching TRBD1. Germline CDR1 is GTSNPN and CDR2 is SVGIG (reference sequence). The CDR3 has 14 residues. V trimming: 4 bases; J trimming: 5 bases; junction bases outside the gene matches: 7.

The chain couples TRBV28 to TRBJ1-4; D is possibly TRBD1 (5 bases). The V and J ends lost 7 bases and 8 bases respectively, with 8 bases between them. The germline gives CDR1 MDHEN, CDR2 SYDVKM. The CDR3 contains 11 residues. The CDR3 is CASNNREKLFF. In nucleotides, the CDR3 is TGTGCCAGCAATAACAGGGAAAAACTGTTTTTT. The full variable domain, in which reference TRBV28 and TRBJ1-4 provide the parts outside the CDR3, is DVKVTQSSRYLVKRTGEKVFLECVQDMDHENMFWYRQDPGLGLRLIYFSYDVKMKEKGDIPEGYSVSREKKERFSLILESASTNQTSMYLCASNNREKLFFGSGTQLSVL.

This clonotype was picked up one time. The rearrangement links TRBV19 to TRBJ2-1; D call uncertain. V was trimmed by 7 bases and J by 4 bases, leaving 14 bases between them. This CDR3 is built from 14 residues. Looked up from germline, CDR1 is LNHDA and CDR2 is SQIVND (reference sequence). The DNA of the CDR3 is TGTGCCAGTAAGCGCCGGCCGACTTACAATGAGCAGTTCTTC. Amino acids: CASKRRPTYNEQFF.

The V gene is TRBV29-1, the J gene TRBJ1-1; TRBD1 is a possible D gene (5 bases). The CDR3 runs 11 residues. V dropped 6 bases and J dropped 10 bases, with 15 bases sitting between them. Germline CDR1 and CDR2: SQVTM and ANQGSEA. CDR3 sequence reads: CSVLTQGPAFF. Written as DNA, the CDR3 is TGCAGCGTCCTAACCCAGGGCCCAGCTTTCTTT. Drawing the rest from reference TRBV29-1 and TRBJ1-1, the complete variable domain is SAVISQKPSRDICQRGTSLTIQCQVDSQVTMMFWYRQQPGQSLTLIATANQGSEATYESGFVIDKFPISRPNLTFSTLTVSNMSPEDSSIYLCSVLTQGPAFFGQGTRLTVV.

This clonotype appeared once. V gene TRBV29-1 combines with J gene TRBJ1-2, with D hard to call. The CDR3 covers 9 residues. V was clipped by 4 bases and J by 9 bases, with 6 bases between them. Germline CDR1 reads SQVTM; CDR2 reads ANQGSEA. The CDR3 region is CSVGASYTF. The DNA for the CDR3 is TGCAGCGTTGGGGCAAGCTACACCTTC.

This rearrangement joins TRBV20-1 to TRBJ1-1, with D unclear. Germline assignment: CDR1 DFQATT and CDR2 SNEGSKA (reference sequence). This CDR3 comprises 13 residues. The CDR3 bases are TGCAGCCCCGGCAGGACGGGGAACACTGAAGCTTTCTTT. It is translated as CSPGRTGNTEAFF.